This T cell receptor beta chain is from a study of OX40 agonist ivuxolimab in advanced cancers. Study summary: Patients' therapy was ivuxolimab, an antibody that acts as an agonist of OX40 (CD134). Prior anti-PD-1, anti-PD-L1 or anti-CTLA-4 therapy was allowed; approximately 41% had some. Findings and caveats of the study: Low normalized clonal expansion also occurred in some nonresponding patients.

V trimming: 1 base; J trimming: 6 bases; junction bases outside the gene matches: 10. The V gene's germline CDR1 is SGHDT and CDR2 YYEEEE. The CDR3 is 17 amino acids. Details on this clone: Antigen: not known.

Produced via immunoSEQ multiplex PCR; TCRdb's table is partial and in-frame only. This table holds about 58,000 clones, 86% found once. The chain combines TRBV5-6 with TRBJ2-4, with 10 bases lining up with TRBD2. This clonotype originated in an adult with an advanced solid tumor such as melanoma, head and neck, liver or kidney cancer. The material sequenced was CD4+ or CD8+ T cells sorted from blood, taken in a trial of the OX40 agonist ivuxolimab. CDR3 DNA sequence: TGTGCCAGCAGCTTGTATAGCGGGGGGCCCGCCGGAAACATTCAGTACTTC. It yields the protein CASSLYSGGPAGNIQYF.